A selection of T cell receptor beta chains follows, all from one sample in a study of cytomegalovirus exposure and HLA in healthy donors. Measured with immunoSEQ multiplex PCR; TCRdb has only the in-frame clones, and not every one. The repertoire holds approximately 130,000 clones, with roughly four fifths as singletons. The sequenced material came from PBMCs. The source is a man in his thirties or forties in good health and CMV-seronegative. Each CDR3 is given with its conserved first and last residue. D genes are given only for firm matches. Size values are once, few and many counts, or a class for expanded clones, and some rows have none.

TRBD1 | TRBJ2-1 | . | 14 | TRBV4-1 | CASSHGQGNNEQFF | TGCGCCAGCAGCCATGGACAGGGTAACAATGAGCAGTTCTTC
TRBD1 | TRBJ2-1 | . | 15 | TRBV5-8 | CASSEGTGDIDEQFF | TGTGCCAGCAGCGAAGGGACAGGGGATATCGATGAGCAGTTCTTC
. | TRBJ1-2 | . | 10 | TRBV29-1 | CSVGGHGYTF | TGCAGCGTTGGGGGCCATGGCTACACCTTC
. | TRBJ2-1 | . | 15 | TRBV30 | CAWSGASHSYNEQFF | TGTGCCTGGAGTGGGGCCTCCCACTCCTACAATGAGCAGTTCTTC
TRBD2 | TRBJ2-1 | . | 16 | TRBV7-3 | CASSALAGGSYNEQFF | TGTGCCAGCAGCGCACTAGCGGGAGGATCCTACAATGAGCAGTTCTTC
. | TRBJ2-7 | once | 16 | TRBV7-8 | CASSLATGSPSYEQYF | TGTGCCAGCAGCTTAGCTACAGGGAGCCCCTCCTACGAGCAGTACTTC
. | TRBJ2-5 | . | 14 | TRBV21-1 | CASSKTEPKETQYF | TGTGCCAGCAGCAAGACAGAGCCGAAAGAGACCCAGTACTTC
TRBD1 | TRBJ2-1 | . | 14 | TRBV28 | CASSLGTAYNEQFF | TGTGCCAGCAGTTTGGGGACAGCATACAATGAGCAGTTCTTC
TRBD1 | TRBJ2-2 | . | 15 | TRBV19 | CASSVDRENTGELFF | TGTGCCAGTAGTGTCGACAGGGAGAACACCGGGGAGCTGTTTTTT
TRBD1 | TRBJ1-5 | . | 17 | TRBV28 | CASNDRASLVGNQPQHF | TGTGCCAGCAATGACAGGGCTTCTTTGGTTGGCAATCAGCCCCAGCATTTT
TRBD2 | TRBJ2-5 | few | 16 | TRBV7-2 | CASGSPSGGRSETQYF | TGTGCCAGCGGATCCCCTAGCGGGGGCCGCTCGGAGACCCAGTACTTC
TRBD1 | TRBJ1-4 | few | 14 | TRBV19 | CASSMGTAPEKLFF | TGTGCCAGTAGTATGGGGACAGCGCCGGAAAAACTGTTTTTT
. | TRBJ2-1 | . | 12 | TRBV29-1 | CSVAGSYNEQFF | TGCAGCGTTGCAGGATCCTACAATGAGCAGTTCTTC
. | TRBJ2-7 | few | 15 | TRBV25-1 | CASSSLDSETYEQYF | TGTGCCAGCAGCAGCCTCGACAGCGAAACCTACGAGCAGTACTTC
TRBD1 | TRBJ1-1 | . | 16 | TRBV5-1 | CASSVYPTGMGTEAFF | TGCGCCAGCAGCGTATACCCGACAGGGATGGGCACTGAAGCTTTCTTT
. | TRBJ1-1 | . | 12 | TRBV7-8 | CASSPWATEAFF | TGTGCCAGCAGCCCTTGGGCCACTGAAGCTTTCTTT
. | TRBJ2-2 | . | 16 | TRBV4-2 | CASSQAAGSNTGELFF | TGTGCCAGCAGCCAAGCGGCGGGCTCGAACACCGGGGAGCTGTTTTTT
. | TRBJ2-2 | . | 17 | TRBV6-1 | CASSEVPGHTNTGELFF | TGTGCCAGCAGTGAAGTACCGGGACACACGAACACCGGGGAGCTGTTTTTT
. | TRBJ1-2 | . | 13 | TRBV6-5 | CASRLQEFYGYTF | TGTGCCAGCAGGCTACAGGAATTCTATGGCTACACCTTC
. | TRBJ1-1 | few | 12 | TRBV12-2 | CASRLGVTEAFF | TGTGCAAGTCGCTTAGGAGTTACTGAAGCTTTCTTT
TRBD2 | TRBJ2-2 | . | 14 | TRBV30 | CASRLAGAAGELFF | TGTGCCTCTAGACTAGCGGGAGCGGCCGGGGAGCTGTTTTTT
TRBD1 | TRBJ1-5 | few | 15 | TRBV19 | CASSLTGGHYQPQHF | TGTGCCAGTAGCCTGACAGGGGGCCATTATCAGCCCCAGCATTTT
TRBD1 | TRBJ2-1 | . | 13 | TRBV9 | CASSAGQGREQFF | TGTGCCAGCAGCGCAGGACAGGGCCGGGAGCAGTTCTTC
. | TRBJ1-1 | . | 13 | TRBV5-1 | CASSLAQITEAFF | TGCGCCAGCAGCTTGGCCCAGATTACTGAAGCTTTCTTT
TRBD1 | TRBJ1-1 | . | 13 | TRBV6-6 | CASSYPTGEEAFF | TGTGCCAGCAGTTACCCAACAGGGGAGGAAGCTTTCTTT
. | TRBJ1-1 | . | 15 | TRBV19 | CASNALTGASTEAFF | TGTGCCAGTAACGCCTTAACAGGAGCCAGTACTGAAGCTTTCTTT
. | TRBJ2-3 | . | 17 | TRBV4-1 | CASSQSLGGDWADTQYF | TGCGCCAGCAGCCAATCCCTAGGGGGTGATTGGGCAGATACGCAGTATTTT
. | TRBJ2-5 | once | 13 | TRBV7-2 | CASSFGGAETQYF | TGTGCCAGCAGCTTCGGCGGGGCCGAGACCCAGTACTTC
. | TRBJ2-2 | few | 12 | TRBV28 | CAGSKRVGELFF | TGTGCCGGATCCAAGCGGGTCGGGGAGCTGTTTTTT
. | TRBJ2-5 | . | 14 | TRBV27 | CASSLIPGQETQYF | TGTGCCAGCAGTTTAATCCCAGGCCAAGAGACCCAGTACTTC
TRBD2 | TRBJ2-3 | . | 13 | TRBV30 | CAGTIIAGRTQYF | TGTGCCGGGACGATCATAGCGGGACGTACGCAGTATTTT
TRBD1 | TRBJ2-7 | . | 13 | TRBV11-2 | CASSWTGAYEQYF | TGTGCCAGCAGCTGGACAGGGGCCTACGAGCAGTACTTC
. | TRBJ1-5 | once | 14 | TRBV5-1 | CASSFEGGNQPQHF | TGCGCCAGCAGCTTTGAGGGGGGCAATCAGCCCCAGCATTTT
TRBD1 | TRBJ2-5 | . | 13 | TRBV5-1 | CASSLQGAETQYF | TGCGCCAGCAGCTTGCAGGGGGCAGAGACCCAGTACTTC
TRBD1 | TRBJ2-7 | . | 15 | TRBV27 | CASSFKGQGTYEQYF | TGTGCCAGCAGTTTTAAGGGACAGGGGACCTACGAGCAGTACTTC
TRBD1 | TRBJ2-5 | . | 16 | TRBV18 | CASSPQGAGNEETQYF | TGTGCCAGCTCACCACAGGGGGCGGGTAATGAAGAGACCCAGTACTTC
TRBD2 | TRBJ2-5 | once | 16 | TRBV7-2 | CASSLPNQLLGGAQYF | TGTGCCAGCAGCTTACCCAATCAGCTCCTGGGGGGGGCCCAGTACTTC
. | TRBJ2-1 | . | 16 | TRBV9 | CASSAQYWTDYNEQFF | TGTGCCAGCAGCGCCCAGTACTGGACAGACTACAATGAGCAGTTCTTC
TRBD2 | TRBJ2-3 | . | 15 | TRBV30 | CAWSIGRGVVDTQYF | TGTGCCTGGAGTATAGGGCGGGGGGTCGTAGATACGCAGTATTTT
. | TRBJ1-2 | . | 13 | TRBV28 | CASTLSGGRVGTF | TGTGCCAGCACCCTATCGGGGGGAAGGGTAGGGACCTTC
TRBD1 | TRBJ1-1 | . | 13 | TRBV2 | CASSGGDSEEAFF | TGTGCCAGCAGTGGGGGGGACAGTGAAGAAGCTTTCTTT
TRBD1 | TRBJ1-1 | . | 18 | TRBV28 | CASSLNTYPRQGNTEAFF | TGTGCCAGCAGTTTAAACACATACCCCAGACAGGGGAACACTGAAGCTTTCTTT
. | TRBJ2-3 | . | 13 | TRBV28 | CASSFAGADTQYF | TGTGCCAGCAGTTTTGCAGGGGCAGATACGCAGTATTTT
TRBD1 | TRBJ2-7 | . | 14 | TRBV2 | CASSPGQGAYEQYF | TGTGCCAGCAGCCCGGGACAGGGGGCGTACGAGCAGTACTTC
. | TRBJ2-3 | . | 11 | TRBV7-9 | CASRGGYTQYF | TGTGCCAGCAGAGGGGGTTATACGCAGTATTTT
TRBD1 | TRBJ2-2 | . | 13 | TRBV2 | CASSDRATGELFF | TGTGCCAGCAGCGACAGGGCCACCGGGGAGCTGTTTTTT
TRBD1 | TRBJ1-3 | . | 15 | TRBV5-6 | CASSWQGASGNTIYF | TGTGCCAGCAGCTGGCAGGGGGCCTCTGGAAACACCATATATTTT
. | TRBJ2-7 | . | 14 | TRBV2 | CASRGGTGSYEQYF | TGTGCCAGCAGGGGGGGGACAGGCTCCTACGAGCAGTACTTC
TRBD1 | TRBJ2-7 | . | 13 | TRBV6-1 | CATATGGRREQYF | TGTGCCACTGCGACAGGGGGTCGCCGCGAGCAGTACTTC
TRBD1 | TRBJ1-1 | few | 14 | TRBV4-2 | CASSRGQSNTEAFF | TGTGCCAGCAGCCGGGGACAGTCGAACACTGAAGCTTTCTTT
TRBD2 | TRBJ2-2 | . | 17 | TRBV7-9 | CASRRYRGGMNTGELFF | TGTGCCAGCAGACGATACCGCGGGGGAATGAACACCGGGGAGCTGTTTTTT
. | TRBJ2-5 | . | 14 | TRBV28 | CASTPPLRGETQYF | TGTGCCAGCACCCCCCCACTCCGGGGGGAGACCCAGTACTTC
. | TRBJ2-7 | . | 13 | TRBV4-1 | CASSPLQRDEQYF | TGCGCCAGCAGCCCGCTCCAGAGGGACGAGCAGTACTTC
TRBD2 | TRBJ2-1 | many | 14 | TRBV11-3 | CASSLGTSVNEQFF | TGTGCCAGCAGCTTGGGGACTAGCGTCAATGAGCAGTTCTTC
TRBD1 | TRBJ2-7 | . | 13 | TRBV29-1 | CSVVDRVSYEQYF | TGCAGCGTAGTCGACAGGGTTAGCTACGAGCAGTACTTC
. | TRBJ1-3 | . | 15 | TRBV7-2 | CASSFFRTSGNTIYF | TGTGCCAGCAGCTTTTTCAGGACTTCTGGAAACACCATATATTTT